The TCR beta chain described here comes from a study of glioma-infiltrating T cells after dendritic cell vaccination (TCRdb year 2016). Concerning the study at large: The cohort comprised approximately 15 glioblastoma patients from Phase I and II dendritic cell vaccination trials, 9 newly diagnosed and 6 with recurrent disease. In glioblastoma patients vaccinated with dendritic cells, deep sequencing of TCR beta CDR3 regions served to measure tumor-infiltrating lymphocyte content and to compare repertoires between tumor and blood. Three intradermal dendritic cell vaccine injections were administered to patients at biweekly intervals in the arm below the axilla. Between the early 2000s and the early 2010s, the patients were given dendritic cell vaccination pulsed with autologous tumor lysate. TCR sequencing metrics, including TIL content and tumor-blood repertoire overlap, were correlated with survival after dendritic cell vaccination. To make the vaccine, monocyte-derived dendritic cells were cultured for seven days with IL-4 and GM-CSF and then pulsed overnight with autologous tumor lysate. Paper-wide results and their limitations: Longer time to progression and overall survival after dendritic cell vaccination were predicted by higher estimated pretreatment TIL content. The three-group TCR overlap response model was described as speculative and requiring prospective validation. The cohort was small and heterogeneous, and full blood and tumor sets were available for few patients, with initial-recurrent tumor pairs available for even fewer patients. TCR clonality showed no direct relationship with survival, which suggests that a diverse polyclonal response may matter.

The immunoSEQ assay amplified TCRB CDR3 regions from 1.5 to 2.5 micrograms of genomic DNA, or from all available DNA when less than that amount was available. Multiplex PCR used 60 forward primers for TCR V beta segments and 13 reverse primers for J beta segments. Synthetic control templates were spiked into each sample at limiting dilution to estimate reads per starting template. Reads of 87 bp were generated by sequencing on the Illumina HiSeq System. As for how the authors treated the data: To remove PCR and sequencing errors, closely related sequences were merged with a nearest neighbor algorithm. TCR overlap was measured as the percentage of unique tumor TCR beta sequences that were also present in the peripheral blood of the same patient. TCRdb retrieved this table from immuneACCESS and kept in-frame rearrangements only. Not all clones are present; in checked studies, unresolved V genes account for under half, and no reason is known for the remainder. For V, J and clone size, that table is used; D and trimming come from the DNA. The sample table contains tens of thousands of clones; only one count was recorded for 85% of them. The ten largest clones capture about 8.5% of the sample.

Taken from the germline V gene, the CDR1 and CDR2 loops are KGHSH and LQKENI. V has 4 bases trimmed and J has 1 base trimmed; junction bases matching no gene number 8. Including the terminal cysteine and phenylalanine, the CDR3 comprises 16 residues. Here the CDR3 DNA is all that survives: 48 bases in frame from base 1. The intended sense of this specimen's time point label: after dendritic cell vaccination, including at tumor progression/relapse. To be selected, patients needed enough residual fresh-frozen tumor tissue and more than two years of available survival data. Molecular status otherwise varied across the glioblastoma patients, but none of them carried an isocitrate dehydrogenase mutation. PBMC were collected before vaccination, two weeks after the third vaccination, and at tumor progression if progression occurred. Genomic DNA was extracted with the Qiagen DNeasy Blood extraction Kit. As to this clone: The specificity of this receptor is unknown. No qualities accompany the bases; no much larger clone lies one base away.

The sequencing used blood, collected after dendritic cell vaccination. This sequence uses TRBV18 and TRBJ1-2; 8 central bases correspond to TRBD1. The TCR originated in a human donor with glioblastoma. The DNA sequence is TGTGCCAGCTCACAAGGACAGGGCCTTTTTAACTATGGCTACACCTTC. It translates to CASSQGQGLFNYGYTF.